This TCR beta chain was identified during a study of blood T cell repertoires in COVID-19. Study overall: Sources were T cells, B-cell-depleted T cells, or PBMCs; the material itself was cDNA or gDNA.

Original handling: For nucleated cells, counts were estimated from reference gene primer amplification. Repertoires were generated with immunoSEQ multiplex PCR, while TCRdb's copy carries only in-frame clones and drops some. The V and J calls and clone size are taken from that table; D and trimming were inferred from the DNA. The table records approximately 110,000 clones, about 88% of them present only once. CDR1 LNHDA and CDR2 SQIVND come from the germline V gene (reference sequence). The CDR3 runs 13 residues. The V gene lost 5 bases and the J gene lost 4 bases, with 11 bases spanning the gap. Sequencing was carried out using peripheral blood. The TCR sequence derives from a man in his forties or fifties with acute or convalescent COVID-19. The chain uses TRBV19 and TRBJ1-2, with a possible D match to TRBD1 (5 bases). The CDR3 nucleotides read TGTGCCAGTAGTCGTGGACATTCCTATGGCTACACCTTC. Translated: CASSRGHSYGYTF.